The 10 T cell receptor beta chains below all came from one sample that was sequenced in a study of blood T cell repertoires in COVID-19. This table comes from immunoSEQ multiplex PCR, and its TCRdb copy is limited to in-frame clones, with some not included. The sample lists roughly 250,000 clones, 70% to 90% seen once, with about 0.95% in the top ten. Input material: PBMCs or T cells enriched from blood (not recorded which). These receptor sequences come from a man aged 45-65 years who had been exposed to COVID-19.

In this sample, this clone turned up a few times. Other DNA sequences in the sample encode the same CDR3. The rearrangement links TRBV13 to TRBJ1-2; 9 bases are shared with TRBD1. The germline CDR1 and CDR2 sequences are PRHDT and FYEKMQ (reference sequence). With 4 bases clipped from V and 8 bases from J, the junction kept 5 bases outside the gene matches. The CDR3 runs to 13 residues. The CDR3 spells CASSSQGAGGYTF. The CDR3 DNA reads as TGTGCCAGCAGCTCACAGGGGGCCGGGGGCTACACCTTC.

With regard to this clone: The sample holds other DNA sequences that translate to the same CDR3. The CDR3 loop reads CASSSQGGGTEAFF. CDR3 DNA: TGCGCCAGCAGCTCTCAAGGGGGCGGCACTGAAGCTTTCTTT. The chain combines TRBV5-1 with TRBJ1-1, with 7 nucleotides matching TRBD1. Per germline, CDR1 SGHRS and CDR2 YFSETQ. V lost 3 bases, J lost 4 bases, and 6 bases stayed unmatched. The CDR3 sequence is 14 residues long.

The rearrangement joins TRBV7-2 to TRBJ2-5; D is perhaps TRBD2 (5 bases). V was pared by 3 bases and J by 7 bases, with 12 bases between. The CDR3 has 13 residues. CDR1 and CDR2 from the germline V gene are SGHTA and FQGNSA. CDR3 sequence reads: CASSFGRVGTQYF. The CDR3 DNA is TGTGCCAGCAGCTTTGGGCGGGTGGGGACCCAGTACTTC.

V gene TRBV7-2 combines with J gene TRBJ1-5, with 7 bases that match TRBD1. The J segment lost 5 bases and the V segment lost 5 bases, leaving 6 bases of the junction unmatched. The CDR3 contains 14 residues. Germline CDR1 reads SGHTA; CDR2 reads FQGNSA. The CDR3 sequence: CASSLMGTDQPQHF. The CDR3 DNA is TGTGCCAGCAGCCTGATGGGGACAGATCAGCCCCAGCATTTT.

This clone was found a few times. The junction departs from germline at one end; a sequencing error may be responsible. The chain has TRBV29-1 and TRBJ1-1; 7 nucleotides agree with TRBD1. This CDR3 comprises 14 residues. The germline V gene has CDR1 SQVTM and CDR2 ANQGSEA. The CDR3 DNA reads as TGCAGCGTTGACGGGACAGCCATGAACACTGGAGCTTTCTTT. The encoded protein is CSVDGTAMNTGAFF.

The V call is TRBV19, the J call TRBJ1-1; no reliable D call. Germline values: CDR1 LNHDA, CDR2 SQIVND (reference sequence). CDR3 size: 13 residues. Trimming stripped 7 bases from V and 5 bases from J, with 14 bases between. The DNA of the CDR3 is TGTGCCAGTACCCCGGACTACGGGACTGAAGCTTTCTTT. Protein product: CASTPDYGTEAFF. Combining the CDR3 with reference TRBV19 and TRBJ1-1 gives the whole variable domain DGGITQSPKYLFRKEGQNVTLSCEQNLNHDAMYWYRQDPGQGLRLIYYSQIVNDFQKGDIAEGYSVSREKKESFPLTVTSAQKNPTAFYLCASTPDYGTEAFFGQGTRLTVV.

The chain links TRBV5-1 to TRBJ2-7; 7 bases fit TRBD1. The CDR3 runs 14 residues. Unmatched junction bases numbered 10, after V lost 5 bases and J lost 5 bases. Germline V gene data show CDR1 as SGHRS and CDR2 as YFSETQ. As DNA, the CDR3 is TGCGCCAGCAGACAGAGACAGGGCCCCCACGAGCAGTACTTC. Its translation is CASRQRQGPHEQYF.

Concerning this clone itself: The same CDR3 also results from other DNA sequences found in this sample. The chain recombines TRBV19 with TRBJ2-3; TRBD2 aligns across 8 bases. The CDR3 runs 15 residues. Losses at the gene ends were 3 bases for V and 1 base for J; bases not matched to a gene: 3. Per the germline V gene, CDR1 is LNHDA and CDR2 is SQIVND (reference sequence). The CDR3 sequence is CASSIRRGGTDTQYF. CDR3 nucleotides: TGTGCCAGTAGTATCCGGCGGGGGGGCACAGATACGCAGTATTTT.

The chain carries TRBV28 and TRBJ2-7; 8 positions agree with TRBD1. V shed 6 bases, J shed 0 bases, and the junction held 7 bases outside the gene matches. This CDR3 spans 15 amino acids. Germline assignment: CDR1 MDHEN and CDR2 SYDVKM. The CDR3 loop reads CASRPGGFSSYEQYV. The CDR3 DNA follows: TGTGCCAGCAGGCCAGGGGGCTTTAGCTCCTACGAGCAGTACGTC.

The CDR3 reads CASNMGSSYNSPLHF. In DNA form, the CDR3 reads TGTGCCAGCAATATGGGGAGCTCCTATAATTCACCCCTCCACTTT. V and J are TRBV7-9 and TRBJ1-6, with D uncertain. V was clipped by 7 bases and J by 0 bases, with 10 bases between them. The germline CDR1 and CDR2 sequences are SEHNR and FQNEAQ (reference sequence). This CDR3 comprises 15 residues.